Below, 18 T cell receptor beta chains from the same sample are listed, as sequenced in a study of tumor-infiltrating lymphocytes in primary liver carcinoma. The template, about 500 ng total RNA, yielded TCR beta cDNA made with a constant-region primer. Modified slightly, ARM-PCR produced TCR beta libraries over three nested multiplex PCR rounds. Primers for the first two PCR rounds were TRBV1-TRBV30 forward primers and a C-beta reverse primer (about 9 cycles per round). TCRdb ran MiXCR on the multiplex PCR reads and lists one entry per CDR3 protein. The sample consists of about 180,000 distinct CDR3 sequences, about 60% of them appearing once. Germline DNA was also extracted, and blood RNA derived from unsorted whole blood. Sequenced input: peripheral blood. The origin of the receptors is a man between 40 and 49 years old with primary liver carcinoma and hepatitis B virus infection.

The sample holds a few counts of this clonotype. This sequence joins TRBV29-1 and TRBJ2-1, with 7 bases fitting TRBD2. Germline lookup yields CDR1 SQVTM and CDR2 ANQGSEA. This CDR3 has 13 residues. V shed 7 bases, J shed 3 bases, and the junction held 6 bases outside the gene matches. As DNA, the CDR3 is TGCAGCGGCCGCCGGGACTACTACAATGAGCAGTTCTTC. Translating gives CSGRRDYYNEQFF.

At least ten counts were recorded for this clonotype. The chain recombines TRBV11-2 with TRBJ2-7; the D is unclear. Between the trimmed V and J ends, which lost 4 bases and 5 bases, there was a span of 18 bases. Germline values: CDR1 SGHAT, CDR2 FQNNGV. The CDR3 loop spans 15 amino acids. CDR3 protein: CASSSNYRPRDEQYF. DNA for the CDR3: TGTGCCAGCAGCTCAAACTACCGCCCTAGAGACGAGCAGTACTTC.

This clonotype has just one count. The junction differs from germline at one of its ends, possibly a read error. The chain employs TRBV29-1 and TRBJ2-1, with 8 bases that match TRBD2. This CDR3 is 15 amino acids long. CDR1 SQVTM and CDR2 ANQGSEA come from the germline V gene. CDR3 in amino acids: CSVAGAGAVYNEQSF. The CDR3 DNA is TGCAGCGTTGCTGGAGCGGGAGCGGTGTACAATGAGCAGTCCTTC.

The chain is built from TRBV5-5 and TRBJ1-1; D gene uncertain. The CDR3 contains 13 residues. Germline V gene lookup returns CDR1 SGHKS and CDR2 YYEKEE (reference sequence). V lost 4 bases and J lost 3, with 10 bases in between. The CDR3 loop is CASSQDTYTEAFF. In DNA form, the CDR3 reads TGTGCCAGCAGCCAAGACACTTACACTGAAGCTTTCTTT.

J is TRBJ1-2 and V is TRBV28, with a possible D match to TRBD1 (5 bases). V was shortened by 7 bases and J by 8 bases, with 14 bases between the two germline ends. Germline V gene lookup returns CDR1 MDHEN and CDR2 SYDVKM. There are 12 residues in the CDR3. The CDR3 spells CASNVGGRGYTF. CDR3 sequence (DNA): TGTGCCAGCAACGTCGGGGGACGAGGCTACACCTTC.

There are a few counts of this clonotype. The chain carries TRBV19 and TRBJ1-1; D possibly corresponds to TRBD1 (6 bases). The germline V and J ends were trimmed by 5 bases and 6 bases, with 10 bases remaining between them. Germline loops: CDR1 LNHDA, CDR2 SQIVND (reference sequence). The length of the CDR3 is 12 residues. CDR3 protein: CASSARGAEAFF. The CDR3 DNA sequence: TGTGCCAGTAGTGCCAGGGGTGCTGAAGCTTTCTTT.

The chain recombines TRBV11-1 with TRBJ2-1, with 10 bases aligning to TRBD1. V dropped 6 bases and J dropped 9; count of bases not matched to a gene: 14. The CDR3 has 16 amino acids. Germline loops: CDR1 SGHAT, CDR2 FQDESV (reference sequence). The CDR3: CASRGDRGSFGGEQFF. DNA for the CDR3: TGTGCCAGCAGGGGGGACAGGGGATCCTTTGGAGGTGAGCAGTTCTTC.

Remarks on this clonotype: It may be a read error: a sequence one base away is much more abundant. The genes are TRBV11-2 and TRBJ2-1, with D uncertain. The CDR3 length is 16 residues. Germline V gives CDR1 SGHAT, CDR2 FQNNGV. This CDR3 reads CVSSLERARPYNEQFF. The CDR3 DNA reads TGTGTCAGCAGCTTAGAACGGGCGCGCCCGTACAATGAGCAGTTCTTC.

The chain carries TRBV9 and TRBJ2-7; 8 nucleotides match TRBD1. V dropped 3 bases and J dropped 5; count of bases not matched to a gene: 7. CDR1 is SGDLS and CDR2 is YYNGEE in the germline V gene. This CDR3 comprises 14 residues. CDR3 region: CASSGGTGLHEQYF. Here the CDR3 DNA reads TGTGCCAGCAGCGGGGGGACAGGACTCCACGAGCAGTACTTC.

Turning to this clonotype: A read error may produce the germline difference seen at one junction end. The chain is built from TRBV6-5 and TRBJ2-7, with D maybe TRBD2 (6 bases). CDR3 length: 16 residues. Germline CDR1 is MNHEY and CDR2 is SVGAGI. The CDR3: CASSYSPGGEAYEQYF. CDR3 nucleotide sequence: TGTGCCAGCAGTTACTCTCCTGGCGGGGAGGCCTACGAGCAGTACTTT.

DNA for the CDR3: TGCGCCAGCAGCCAAGCGAACGGGAGGGCCACCACCGGGGAGCTGTTTTTT. Its protein is CASSQANGRATTGELFF. The V call is TRBV4-1, the J call TRBJ2-2; 8 positions agree with TRBD2. V lost 1 base and J lost 4; bases outside the gene matches: 8. CDR3 length equals 17 residues. Germline CDR1 and CDR2: MGHRA and YSYEKL.

This clonotype was detected a few times. The chain is built from TRBV5-5 and TRBJ2-2, with 7 nucleotides matching TRBD2. The CDR3 consists of 16 residues. Germline V gene data show CDR1 as SGHKS and CDR2 as YYEKEE (reference sequence). With V trimmed by 2 bases and J by 0 bases, 4 bases remained unmatched. The CDR3 here is CASSLSLAANTGELFF. CDR3 bases: TGTGCCAGCAGCTTAAGTCTAGCGGCGAACACCGGGGAGCTGTTTTTT.

Of note for this clonotype: A read error may account for a junction end that differs from germline. This chain connects TRBV29-1 to TRBJ2-1; weak D call: TRBD1 (5 bases). This CDR3 is 15 amino acids long. Germline assignment: CDR1 SQVTM and CDR2 ANQGSEA. The CDR3 loop is CSVGPPSSSLNEQFF. The CDR3 DNA is TGCAGCGTGGGGCCTCCTTCCAGCTCCCTCAATGAACAGTTCTTC.

This clonotype was picked up many times. The chain is built from TRBV11-2 and TRBJ2-7; 15 nucleotides align to TRBD2. CDR3 size: 16 residues. With V trimmed by 4 bases and J by 3 bases, 4 bases remained unmatched. The germline CDR1 and CDR2 sequences are SGHAT and FQNNGV. The CDR3 DNA reads as TGTGCCAGCAGCTCGGGACTAGCGGGAGGATTCTACGAGCAGTACTTC. It yields the protein CASSSGLAGGFYEQYF. Using reference TRBV11-2 and TRBJ2-7 for the parts outside the CDR3, the full variable domain is EAGVAQSPRYKIIEKRQSVAFWCNPISGHATLYWYQQILGQGPKLLIQFQNNGVVDDSQLPKDRFSAERLKGVDSTLKIQPAKLEDSAVYLCASSSGLAGGFYEQYFGPGTRLTVT.

About this clonotype itself: The CDR3 end shows no conserved phenylalanine or tryptophan, and so a read error is likely. The chain recombines TRBV29-1 with TRBJ1-5, with D maybe TRBD1 (5 bases). V lost 6 bases and J 6 bases, leaving 15 bases between the germline ends. The CDR3 consists of 13 residues. Germline-derived CDR1 and CDR2 are SQVTM and ANQGSEA. CDR3 sequence (DNA): TGCAGCGTGAAGGGGTGGGGGGGTCAGCCCCAGCATTAT. It is translated as CSVKGWGGQPQHY.

The chain uses TRBV28 and TRBJ1-4; 8 bases line up with TRBD1. Trimming removed 3 bases from V and 3 bases from J; junction bases left unmatched: 12. This CDR3 is built from 18 residues. Germline CDR1 is MDHEN and CDR2 is SYDVKM. Here the CDR3 DNA reads TGTGCCAGCAGTTTTTTTCTGACAGGGGAGGAAGCTAATGAAAAACTGTTTTTT. This codes for CASSFFLTGEEANEKLFF.

Only one count was recorded for this clonotype. The V gene is TRBV29-1, the J gene TRBJ2-1; possible D gene TRBD1, 5 bases. This CDR3 has 14 amino acids. The germline V gene has CDR1 SQVTM and CDR2 ANQGSEA. V lost 3 bases and J lost 3, with 12 bases in between. CDR3 bases: TGCAGCGTTGAGGGGCGGAGCTTCTACAATGAGCAGTTCTTC. It yields the protein CSVEGRSFYNEQFF.

The V and J genes are TRBV30 and TRBJ2-1, with TRBD1 identical over 12 bases. The germline gives CDR1 GTSNPN, CDR2 SVGIG (reference sequence). The CDR3 spans 13 residues. The V and J ends lost 8 bases and 8 bases, in that order; junction bases with no gene match: 7. CDR3 in amino acids: CAQPGQGADEQFF. The CDR3 DNA follows: TGTGCCCAACCGGGACAGGGGGCCGATGAGCAGTTCTTC.